The 32 T cell receptor beta chains in this list originate from one sample, sequenced in a study of shared clonotypes between healthy human individuals. Libraries were prepared by immunoSEQ multiplex PCR; TCRdb keeps only in-frame clonotypes and omits some of them. The profile shows fewer than 1.6 million clones, approximately 98.5% of them singletons. Specimen: naive CD4+ T cells sorted from blood. Subset defined: CD45RA+ positively selected. These receptor sequences come from a man aged 25 to 40 in good health.

The chain carries TRBV18 and TRBJ1-3; maybe TRBD1 (5 bases). CDR1 and CDR2 (germline): KGHSH, LQKENI. The CDR3 sequence is 15 residues long. V lost 5 bases to trimming and J lost 0 bases, with 11 bases between them. CDR3 sequence: CASSTGHNSGNTIYF. The CDR3 region has the DNA TGTGCCAGCTCAACCGGACACAACTCTGGAAACACCATATATTTT.

The chain is built from TRBV27 and TRBJ2-3, with D possibly matching TRBD2 (6 bases). CDR1 and CDR2 from the germline V gene are MNHEY and SMNVEV (reference sequence). CDR3 size: 16 residues. Trimming shortened V by 0 bases and J by 7 bases, and 17 bases separated the two germline ends. CDR3 in amino acids: CASSLSIGGEGYTQYF. The DNA for the CDR3 is TGTGCCAGCAGTTTATCGATCGGGGGAGAGGGTTATACGCAGTATTTT.

V usage is TRBV9 and J usage is TRBJ2-5, with D tentatively TRBD1 (5 bases). Germline-derived CDR1 and CDR2 are SGDLS and YYNGEE. Trimming cost V 1 base and J 1 base, with 8 bases left between them. This CDR3 is 14 amino acids long. The CDR3 region is CASSVLDIQETQYF. In nucleotides, the CDR3 is TGTGCCAGCAGCGTACTGGACATCCAAGAGACCCAGTACTTC.

This clone has just a few counts. The chain couples TRBV6-1 to TRBJ2-1; a weak D match, TRBD1 (5 bases). The germline V and J ends were trimmed by 1 base and 1 base, with 8 bases remaining between them. CDR1 is MNHNS, CDR2 SASEGT, per germline. The CDR3 extends over 15 amino acids. In DNA form, the CDR3 reads TGTGCCAGCAGTGAAGGGGCAGGGTCCTACAATGAGCAGTTCTTC. Its translation: CASSEGAGSYNEQFF.

The V and J genes are TRBV11-3 and TRBJ2-1; no reliable D call. Germline lookup yields CDR1 SGHNT and CDR2 YENEEA. V was cut by 1 base and J by 6 bases, with 7 bases left in between. The CDR3 spans 13 residues. The CDR3 DNA sequence: TGTGCCAGCAGCTTAGTCACGGGCAATGAGCAGTTCTTC. Translating gives CASSLVTGNEQFF.

CDR3 loop: CASSLDNEQFF. The DNA for the CDR3 is TGTGCCAGCAGCTTAGACAATGAGCAGTTCTTC. The chain joins TRBV7-2 to TRBJ2-1; D unresolved. Trimming left V 1 base short and J 5 bases short, with 0 bases between. Germline values: CDR1 SGHTA, CDR2 FQGNSA. CDR3 length: 11 amino acids. The full variable domain, its missing parts supplied by reference TRBV7-2 and TRBJ2-1, is GAGVSQSPSNKVTEKGKDVELRCDPISGHTALYWYRQSLGQGLEFLIYFQGNSAPDKSGLPSDRFSAERTGGSVSTLTIQRTQQEDSAVYLCASSLDNEQFFGPGTRLTVL.

This rearrangement joins TRBV7-9 to TRBJ2-4; D perhaps matches TRBD1 (6 bases). Between the trimmed V and J ends, which lost 6 bases and 1 base, there was a span of 19 bases. The V gene's germline CDR1 is SEHNR and CDR2 FQNEAQ (reference sequence). The CDR3 length is 17 residues. The CDR3 loop is CASRQDSVGVAKNIQYF. CDR3 coding DNA: TGTGCCAGCAGGCAGGACAGCGTCGGGGTGGCCAAAAACATTCAGTACTTC.

The chain uses TRBV2 and TRBJ2-6; D perhaps matches TRBD1 (5 bases). Trimming pared 5 bases from V and 4 bases from J, leaving 9 bases between. The V gene's germline CDR1 is SNHLY and CDR2 FYNNEI. The CDR3 is 14 residues long. CDR3 coding DNA: TGTGCCAGCAGTATAGGGGTAGGGGCCAACGTCCTGACTTTC. This encodes CASSIGVGANVLTF.

V usage is TRBV6-5 and J usage is TRBJ2-7, with TRBD1 identical over 8 bases. The germline gives CDR1 MNHEY, CDR2 SVGAGI. The CDR3 is 14 residues long. The J segment lost 0 bases and the V segment lost 6 bases, leaving 4 bases of the junction unmatched. The CDR3 DNA reads as TGTGCCAGCAGGGGACAGGCTGCCTCCTACGAGCAGTACTTC. It yields the protein CASRGQAASYEQYF.

The chain combines TRBV6-1 with TRBJ2-5, with D hard to call. Germline assignment: CDR1 MNHNS and CDR2 SASEGT. The CDR3 spans 13 residues. The V end lost 6 bases, the J end lost 4 bases, and 12 bases lay between the germline ends. The CDR3 nucleotides read TGTGCCAGCAGATCCACCTCCACAGAGACCCAGTACTTC. This sequence encodes CASRSTSTETQYF.

This chain uses TRBV9 with TRBJ2-2; 13 positions match TRBD2. Trimming removed 7 bases from V and 4 bases from J; junction bases left unmatched: 19. CDR1 and CDR2 from the germline V gene are SGDLS and YYNGEE. CDR3 length: 20 amino acids. The CDR3: CASGLATSGRGDPITGELFF. The DNA for the CDR3 is TGTGCCAGCGGTCTGGCCACTAGCGGGAGGGGGGACCCCATCACCGGGGAGCTGTTTTTT.

Worth noting for this clone: Other nucleotide sequences from this sample produce the same CDR3. CDR3 nucleotide sequence: TGTGCCAGCAGCTTAAGTTCCCCTTCCTACGAGCAGTACTTC. It yields the protein CASSLSSPSYEQYF. The chain links TRBV7-2 to TRBJ2-7, with D unresolved. V shed 2 bases and J shed 1 base, with 9 bases lying between them. The CDR3 is made up of 14 amino acids. Germline V gene data show CDR1 as SGHTA and CDR2 as FQGNSA.

For the CDR3, the DNA is TGTGCCAGCAGTTTTATTGCGAGGACAGGGAGGTATTTAAGGGTCTATGGCTACACCTTC. It codes for CASSFIARTGRYLRVYGYTF. The V and J genes are TRBV28 and TRBJ1-2; 8 bases line up with TRBD1. This CDR3 contains 20 residues. Trimming took 3 bases from V and 4 from J; bases not matched to a gene: 22. Per the germline V gene, CDR1 is MDHEN and CDR2 is SYDVKM.

The chain has TRBV18 and TRBJ1-4; D is perhaps TRBD1 (6 bases). The CDR3 extends over 16 amino acids. V was pared by 2 bases and J by 5 bases, with 15 bases between. The germline CDR1 and CDR2 sequences are KGHSH and LQKENI. CDR3 region: CASSPGRQGTNEKLFF. In nucleotides, the CDR3 is TGTGCCAGCTCACCAGGGCGGCAGGGGACGAATGAAAAACTGTTTTTT.

This chain links TRBV27 with TRBJ2-7; D possibly corresponds to TRBD1 (5 bases). This CDR3 has 14 residues. Germline assignment: CDR1 MNHEY and CDR2 SMNVEV (reference sequence). Trimming pared 6 bases from V and 5 bases from J, leaving 17 bases between. CDR3 DNA: TGTGCCAGCAGGGATACAGGAGTTCGCGACGAGCAGTACTTC. This encodes CASRDTGVRDEQYF.

This rearrangement joins TRBV7-2 to TRBJ1-5; D ambiguous. The V end was cut by 3 bases, the J end by 9 bases, with 18 bases between. CDR1 and CDR2 from the germline V gene are SGHTA and FQGNSA. The CDR3 runs 15 residues. CDR3 amino acids: CASSFGDRHHPPQHF. The CDR3 DNA reads as TGTGCCAGCAGCTTTGGTGACCGACATCACCCGCCCCAGCATTTT. Looking up the rest from reference TRBV7-2 and TRBJ1-5 gives the full variable domain: GAGVSQSPSNKVTEKGKDVELRCDPISGHTALYWYRQSLGQGLEFLIYFQGNSAPDKSGLPSDRFSAERTGGSVSTLTIQRTQQEDSAVYLCASSFGDRHHPPQHFGDGTRLSIL.

The chain uses TRBV30 and TRBJ2-1; 7 nucleotides agree with TRBD1. Germline trimming cut 1 base from V and 4 bases from J; bases unmatched to any gene: 7. Per the germline V gene, CDR1 is GTSNPN and CDR2 is SVGIG (reference sequence). There are 15 residues in the CDR3. The CDR3 DNA reads as TGTGCCTGGAGTGGCCAGGGGGAGATGTACAATGAGCAGTTCTTC. Amino acids: CAWSGQGEMYNEQFF.

This clone has just one count. This chain links TRBV25-1 with TRBJ2-7, with 7 bases matching TRBD2. Germline V CDR1 and CDR2: MGHDK, SYGVNS. J lost 2 bases, V lost 8 bases, and 6 bases had no gene match. The CDR3 is made up of 13 amino acids. CDR3 sequence reads: CASSTSFTYEQYF. The CDR3 coding sequence is TGTGCCAGCTCGACTAGCTTTACCTACGAGCAGTACTTC.

The rearrangement links TRBV7-6 to TRBJ1-5; D is possibly TRBD1 (5 bases). Germline assignment: CDR1 SGHVS and CDR2 FNYEAQ. Trimming removed 1 base at V and 4 bases at J, with 14 bases between. CDR3 length: 16 amino acids. The CDR3 DNA sequence: TGTGCCAGCAGCTTAGGGGTTGGGGGAGGGAATCAGCCCCAGCATTTT. Encoded protein: CASSLGVGGGNQPQHF.

The V gene is TRBV18, the J gene TRBJ2-3, with TRBD2 matching 13 bases. CDR3 size: 19 residues. After removal of 3 bases from V and 6 bases from J, the junction contained 15 bases not matched to a gene. In germline, CDR1 is KGHSH, CDR2 LQKENI. The CDR3 loop reads CASSPIGLAGVELADTQYF. For the CDR3, the DNA is TGTGCCAGCTCACCCATCGGACTAGCGGGAGTGGAGTTGGCGGATACGCAGTATTTT.

This clone occurred once. The rearrangement links TRBV30 to TRBJ2-7, with a weak D call TRBD2 (6 bases). Germline V gene sequence: CDR1 GTSNPN, CDR2 SVGIG (reference sequence). The CDR3 sequence is 14 residues long. Trimming removed 4 bases from V and 0 bases from J, with 13 bases in between. The CDR3 is CAWKWDSSSYEQYF. The CDR3 nucleotides read TGTGCCTGGAAGTGGGACTCTTCCTCCTACGAGCAGTACTTC.

The chain combines TRBV5-1 with TRBJ2-2; the D gene is possibly TRBD1 (5 bases). Trimming removed 5 bases from V and 0 bases from J, with 8 bases in between. Germline loops: CDR1 SGHRS, CDR2 YFSETQ. This CDR3 has 14 residues. The CDR3 loop reads CASRATANTGELFF. The CDR3 bases are TGCGCCAGCAGAGCGACAGCGAACACCGGGGAGCTGTTTTTT.

The chain joins TRBV6-5 to TRBJ1-4; the D gene is possibly TRBD1 (5 bases). CDR1 and CDR2 from the germline V gene are MNHEY and SVGAGI. This CDR3 spans 15 amino acids. Trimming took 0 bases from V and 10 from J, leaving 15 bases between them. The CDR3 region is CASSYSDTLLGKLFF. In nucleotides, the CDR3 is TGTGCCAGCAGTTACTCGGACACGCTTTTAGGAAAACTGTTTTTT.

The chain employs TRBV7-2 and TRBJ1-2; D gene ambiguous. Germline V lookup: CDR1 SGHTA, CDR2 FQGNSA. The CDR3 spans 14 residues. V gave up 5 bases and J gave up 4 bases, with 14 bases separating them. The CDR3 nucleotides read TGTGCCAGCAGCCCTGGACCTTCGATCTATGGCTACACCTTC. Its translation: CASSPGPSIYGYTF.

This clone is a singleton in its sample. Different DNA sequences within this sample yield the same CDR3. This rearrangement joins TRBV18 to TRBJ2-3; 9 bases match TRBD2. With 0 bases clipped from V and 5 bases from J, the junction kept 0 bases outside the gene matches. Germline CDR1 KGHSH, CDR2 LQKENI. The CDR3 is 14 amino acids. CDR3 in DNA: TGTGCCAGCTCACCACCAGCGGGAGGAGATACGCAGTATTTT. This gives the protein CASSPPAGGDTQYF.

The CDR3, as DNA: TGTGCCAGTAGATCCGACTCCTATGGCTACACCTTC. Its translation: CASRSDSYGYTF. This rearrangement joins TRBV19 to TRBJ1-2; D gene ambiguous. Trimming cost V 6 bases and J 4 bases, with 9 bases left between them. The CDR3 runs 12 residues. In germline, CDR1 is LNHDA, CDR2 SQIVND (reference sequence).

This chain connects TRBV18 to TRBJ2-5, with TRBD1 matching 9 bases. With 0 bases clipped from V and 1 base from J, the junction kept 6 bases outside the gene matches. From germline, CDR1 is KGHSH and CDR2 LQKENI. This CDR3 has 17 residues. CDR3 coding DNA: TGTGCCAGCTCACCACCCACCGGGACAGGGATCCAAGAGACCCAGTACTTC. Its protein product is CASSPPTGTGIQETQYF.

V gene TRBV7-6 combines with J gene TRBJ2-1, with 7 positions matching TRBD1. With 5 bases clipped from V and 5 bases from J, the junction kept 15 bases outside the gene matches. The CDR3 spans 17 residues. Germline CDR1 reads SGHVS; CDR2 reads FNYEAQ. CDR3 sequence reads: CASSRNAPGQSNNEQFF. The DNA for the CDR3 is TGTGCCAGCAGCCGAAACGCACCGGGACAGAGCAACAATGAGCAGTTCTTC.

The CDR3 is CASSPRRDSEQFF. In nucleotides, the CDR3 is TGTGCCAGCTCACCAAGGAGGGACAGCGAGCAGTTCTTC. This rearrangement joins TRBV18 to TRBJ2-1; tentatively, D is TRBD1 (7 bases). Germline CDR1 reads KGHSH; CDR2 reads LQKENI. Trimming pared 2 bases from V and 10 bases from J, leaving 12 bases between. The CDR3 covers 13 residues.

The V and J genes are TRBV9 and TRBJ1-4; D possibly corresponds to TRBD1 (5 bases). Trimming took off 4 bases at V and 8 bases at J, with 18 bases between the two ends. This CDR3 is built from 15 residues. The germline V gene encodes CDR1 SGDLS and CDR2 YYNGEE. CDR3 loop: CASSFSQGGGEKLFF. CDR3 bases: TGTGCCAGCAGCTTCAGTCAGGGAGGCGGGGAAAAACTGTTTTTT.

The chain is built from TRBV7-9 and TRBJ2-7, with 8 bases fitting TRBD1. CDR3 size: 15 residues. Trimming cost V 4 bases and J 3 bases; bases outside gene matches: 8. CDR1 is SEHNR and CDR2 is FQNEAQ in the germline V gene (reference sequence). The CDR3 loop reads CASSSTRQGFYEQYF. The DNA for the CDR3 is TGTGCCAGCAGCTCAACCCGACAGGGGTTCTACGAGCAGTACTTC.

The chain links TRBV5-4 to TRBJ2-1; D could derive from TRBD1 or TRBD2 (5 bases each). This CDR3 has 13 amino acids. V lost 10 bases, J lost 8 bases, and 19 bases lay in between. In germline, CDR1 is SGHNT, CDR2 YYREEE (reference sequence). This chain's CDR3 is CAFSPRGADEQFF. The CDR3 nucleotides read TGTGCCTTCTCCCCGAGGGGAGCGGATGAGCAGTTCTTC.